This TCR beta chain comes out of a study of beta chain features in type 1 diabetes. It was one heparinised blood draw, averaging roughly 0.11 L, that each donor gave. The CDR3 has 18 amino acids. Trimming at V came to 2 bases and at J to 9 bases, leaving 15 bases not matched to a gene. Germline assignment: CDR1 KGHSH and CDR2 LQKENI. Expressed TCRB transcripts were sequenced because the entire RNA isolate underwent reverse transcription. Only in-frame clones appear in the TCRdb table, and some are missing; sequencing was by immunoSEQ multiplex PCR. The profile shows about 900,000 clones, roughly 15% of them singletons.

Sequencing was performed on naive CD4+ T cells from blood. The clonotype originates from a woman younger than 30 in good health. V and J are TRBV18 and TRBJ2-1, with TRBD2 matching over 11 bases. Here the CDR3 DNA reads TGTGCCAGCTCACCAGCGTCCGTAGCGGGAGGGCCGGGTCTTGAGCAGTTCTTC. As protein: CASSPASVAGGPGLEQFF. The full variable domain, completed using reference TRBV18 and TRBJ2-1, is NAGVMQNPRHLVRRRGQEARLRCSPMKGHSHVYWYRQLPEEGLKFMVYLQKENIIDESGMPKERFSAEFPKEGPSILRIQQVVRGDSAAYFCASSPASVAGGPGLEQFFGPGTRLTVL.